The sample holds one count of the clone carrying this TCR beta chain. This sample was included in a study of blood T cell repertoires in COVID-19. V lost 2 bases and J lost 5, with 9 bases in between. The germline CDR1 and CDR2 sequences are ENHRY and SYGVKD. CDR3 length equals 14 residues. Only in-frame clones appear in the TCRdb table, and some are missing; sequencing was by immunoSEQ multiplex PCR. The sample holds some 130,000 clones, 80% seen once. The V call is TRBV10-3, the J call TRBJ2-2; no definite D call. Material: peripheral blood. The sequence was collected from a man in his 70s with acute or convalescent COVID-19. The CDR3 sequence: CAISEPRLTGELFF. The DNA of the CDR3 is TGTGCCATCAGTGAGCCCCGGTTGACCGGGGAGCTGTTTTTT.